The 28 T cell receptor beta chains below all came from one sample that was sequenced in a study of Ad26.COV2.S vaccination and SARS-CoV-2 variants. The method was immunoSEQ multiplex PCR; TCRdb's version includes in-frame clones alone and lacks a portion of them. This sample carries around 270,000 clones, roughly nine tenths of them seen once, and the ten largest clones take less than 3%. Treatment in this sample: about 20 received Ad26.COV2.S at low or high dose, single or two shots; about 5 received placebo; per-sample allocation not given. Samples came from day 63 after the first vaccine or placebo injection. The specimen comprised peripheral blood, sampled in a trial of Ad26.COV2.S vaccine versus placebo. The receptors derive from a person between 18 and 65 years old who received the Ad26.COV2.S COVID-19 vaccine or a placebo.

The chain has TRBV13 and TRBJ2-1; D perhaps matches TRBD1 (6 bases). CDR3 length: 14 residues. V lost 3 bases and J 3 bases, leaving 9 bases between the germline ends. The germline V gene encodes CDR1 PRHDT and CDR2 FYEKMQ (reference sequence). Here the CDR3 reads CASSLGTHYNEQFF. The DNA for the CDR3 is TGTGCCAGCAGCTTGGGGACACACTACAATGAGCAGTTCTTC.

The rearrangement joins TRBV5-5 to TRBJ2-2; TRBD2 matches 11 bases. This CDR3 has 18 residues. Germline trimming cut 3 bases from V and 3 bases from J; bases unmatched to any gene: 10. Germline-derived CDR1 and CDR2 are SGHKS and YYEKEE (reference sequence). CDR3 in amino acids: CASSYQISGRADTGELFF. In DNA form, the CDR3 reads TGTGCCAGCAGCTACCAAATTAGCGGGAGGGCCGACACCGGGGAGCTGTTTTTT.

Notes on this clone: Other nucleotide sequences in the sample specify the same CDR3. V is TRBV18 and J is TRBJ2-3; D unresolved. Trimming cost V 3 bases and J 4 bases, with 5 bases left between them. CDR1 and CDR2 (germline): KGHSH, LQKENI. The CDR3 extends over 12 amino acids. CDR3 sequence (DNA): TGTGCCAGCTCACCTGCCGCAGATACGCAGTATTTT. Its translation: CASSPAADTQYF.

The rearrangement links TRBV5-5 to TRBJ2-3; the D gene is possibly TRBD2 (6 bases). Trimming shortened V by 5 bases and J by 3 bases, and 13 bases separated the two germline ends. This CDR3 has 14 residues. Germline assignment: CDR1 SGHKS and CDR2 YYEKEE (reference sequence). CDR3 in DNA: TGTGCCAGCAGAATTTGGGCGGGAACAGATACGCAGTATTTT. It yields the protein CASRIWAGTDTQYF.

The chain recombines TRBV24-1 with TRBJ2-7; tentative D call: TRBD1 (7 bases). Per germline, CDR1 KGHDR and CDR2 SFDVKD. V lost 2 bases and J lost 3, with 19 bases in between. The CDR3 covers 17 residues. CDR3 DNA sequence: TGTGCCACCAGTGATTCCTATCCGCGGGACAGCCACTACGAGCAGTACGTC. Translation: CATSDSYPRDSHYEQYV.

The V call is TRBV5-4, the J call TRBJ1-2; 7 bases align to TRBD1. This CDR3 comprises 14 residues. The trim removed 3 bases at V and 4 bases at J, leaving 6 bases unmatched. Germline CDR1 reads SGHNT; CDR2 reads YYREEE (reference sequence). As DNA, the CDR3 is TGTGCCAGCAGCTGGCAACAGGGGACCTATGGCTACACCTTC. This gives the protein CASSWQQGTYGYTF.

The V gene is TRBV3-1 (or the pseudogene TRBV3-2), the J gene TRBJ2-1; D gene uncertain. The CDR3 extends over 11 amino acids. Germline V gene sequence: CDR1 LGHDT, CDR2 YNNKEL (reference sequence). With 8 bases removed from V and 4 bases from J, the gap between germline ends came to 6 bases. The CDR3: CASAQYNEQFF. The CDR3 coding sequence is TGTGCCAGCGCCCAGTACAATGAGCAGTTCTTC.

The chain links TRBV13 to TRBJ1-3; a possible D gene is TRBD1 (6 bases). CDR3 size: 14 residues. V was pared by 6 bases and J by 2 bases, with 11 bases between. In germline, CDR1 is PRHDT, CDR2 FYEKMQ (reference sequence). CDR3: CASRSQGAGNTIYF. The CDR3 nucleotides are TGTGCCAGCAGGTCACAGGGTGCTGGAAACACCATATATTTT. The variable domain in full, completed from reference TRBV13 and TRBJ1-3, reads AAGVIQSPRHLIKEKRETATLKCYPIPRHDTVYWYQQGPGQDPQFLISFYEKMQSDKGSIPDRFSAQQFSDYHSELNMSSLELGDSALYFCASRSQGAGNTIYFGEGSWLTVV.

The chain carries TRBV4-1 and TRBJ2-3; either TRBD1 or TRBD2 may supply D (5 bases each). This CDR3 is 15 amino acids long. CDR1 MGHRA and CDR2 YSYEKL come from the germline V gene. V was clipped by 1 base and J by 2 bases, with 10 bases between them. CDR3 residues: CASSQGDGSTDTQYF. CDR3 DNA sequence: TGCGCCAGCAGCCAAGGGGACGGCTCCACAGATACGCAGTATTTT.

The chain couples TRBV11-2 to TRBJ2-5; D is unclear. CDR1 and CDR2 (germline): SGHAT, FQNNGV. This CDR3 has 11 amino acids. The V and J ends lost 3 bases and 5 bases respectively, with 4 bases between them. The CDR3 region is CASSFLETQYF. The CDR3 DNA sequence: TGTGCCAGCAGCTTTTTGGAGACCCAGTACTTC.

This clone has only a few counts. CDR3 DNA: TGTGCCAGCAGTTCAATTGGTAGCGGGAGGAACGAGCAGTACGTC. It yields the protein CASSSIGSGRNEQYV. V is TRBV28 and J is TRBJ2-7, with 10 bases fitting TRBD2. The CDR3 is 15 residues long. Germline assignment: CDR1 MDHEN and CDR2 SYDVKM. Unmatched junction bases numbered 8, after V lost 4 bases and J lost 5 bases.

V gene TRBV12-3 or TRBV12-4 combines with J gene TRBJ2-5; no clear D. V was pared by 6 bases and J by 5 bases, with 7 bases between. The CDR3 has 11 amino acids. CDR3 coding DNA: TGTGCCAGCAGAAAAGGGGAGACCCAGTACTTC. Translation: CASRKGETQYF.

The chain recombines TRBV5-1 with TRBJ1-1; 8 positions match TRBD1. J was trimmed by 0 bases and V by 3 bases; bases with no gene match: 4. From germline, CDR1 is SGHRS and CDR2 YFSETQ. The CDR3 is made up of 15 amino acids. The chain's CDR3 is CASSSRTGMNTEAFF. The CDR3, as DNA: TGCGCCAGCAGCTCAAGGACAGGGATGAACACTGAAGCTTTCTTT.

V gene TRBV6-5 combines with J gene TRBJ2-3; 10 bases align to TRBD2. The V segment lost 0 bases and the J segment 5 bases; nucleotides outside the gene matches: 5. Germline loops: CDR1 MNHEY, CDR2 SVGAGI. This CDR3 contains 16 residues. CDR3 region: CASSYSSGGVGDTQYF. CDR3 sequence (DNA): TGTGCCAGCAGTTACTCCAGCGGGGGGGTAGGAGATACGCAGTATTTT.

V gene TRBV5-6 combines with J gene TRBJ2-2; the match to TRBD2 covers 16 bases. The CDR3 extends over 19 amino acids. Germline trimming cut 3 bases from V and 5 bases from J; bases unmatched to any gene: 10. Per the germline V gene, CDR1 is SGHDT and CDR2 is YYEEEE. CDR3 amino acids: CASSSPGLAGGLYTGELFF. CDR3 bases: TGTGCCAGCAGCTCTCCGGGACTAGCGGGGGGGCTGTATACCGGGGAGCTGTTTTTT.

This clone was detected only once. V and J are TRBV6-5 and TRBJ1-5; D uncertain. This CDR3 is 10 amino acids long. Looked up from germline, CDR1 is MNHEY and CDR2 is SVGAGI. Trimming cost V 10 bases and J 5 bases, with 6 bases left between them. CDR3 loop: CATRDQPQHF. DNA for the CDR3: TGTGCCACCAGAGATCAGCCCCAGCATTTT.

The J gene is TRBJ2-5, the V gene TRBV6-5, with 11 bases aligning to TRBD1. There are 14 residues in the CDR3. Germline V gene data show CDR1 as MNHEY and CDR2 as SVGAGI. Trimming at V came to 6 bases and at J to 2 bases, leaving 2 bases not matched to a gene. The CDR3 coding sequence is TGTGCCAGCAGGGACAGGGGGCCTCAAGAGACCCAGTACTTC. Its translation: CASRDRGPQETQYF.

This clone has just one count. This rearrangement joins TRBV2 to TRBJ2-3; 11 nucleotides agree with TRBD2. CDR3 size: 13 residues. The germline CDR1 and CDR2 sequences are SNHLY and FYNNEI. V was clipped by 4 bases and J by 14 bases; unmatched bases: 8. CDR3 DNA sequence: TGTGCCAGCAGTGCGTTAGCGGGAGGGCCTTCGTATTTT. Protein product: CASSALAGGPSYF.

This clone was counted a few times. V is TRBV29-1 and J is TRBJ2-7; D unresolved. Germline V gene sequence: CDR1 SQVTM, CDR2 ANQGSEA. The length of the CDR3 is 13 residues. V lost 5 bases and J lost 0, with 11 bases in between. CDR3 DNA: TGCAGCGTTCCCGGCGCAAGCTCCTACGAGCAGTACTTC. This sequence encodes CSVPGASSYEQYF.

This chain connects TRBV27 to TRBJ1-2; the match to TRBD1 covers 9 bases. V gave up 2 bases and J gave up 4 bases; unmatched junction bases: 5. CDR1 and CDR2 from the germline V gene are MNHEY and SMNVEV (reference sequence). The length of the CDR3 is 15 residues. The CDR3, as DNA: TGTGCCAGCAGTTTAATGGGACAGGGATTCTATGGCTACACCTTC. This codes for CASSLMGQGFYGYTF.

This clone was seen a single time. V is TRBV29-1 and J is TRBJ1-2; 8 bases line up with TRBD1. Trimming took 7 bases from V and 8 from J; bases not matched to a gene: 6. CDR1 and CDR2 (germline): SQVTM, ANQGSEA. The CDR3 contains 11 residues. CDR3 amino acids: CSDGQGDGYTF. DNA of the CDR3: TGCAGCGACGGACAGGGCGACGGCTACACCTTC.

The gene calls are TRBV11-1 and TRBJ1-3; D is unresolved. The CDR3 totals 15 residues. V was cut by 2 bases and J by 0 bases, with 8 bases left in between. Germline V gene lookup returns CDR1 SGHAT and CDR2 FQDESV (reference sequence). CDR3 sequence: CASSLSSVSGNTIYF. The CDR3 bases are TGTGCCAGCAGCTTATCATCAGTCTCTGGAAACACCATATATTTT.

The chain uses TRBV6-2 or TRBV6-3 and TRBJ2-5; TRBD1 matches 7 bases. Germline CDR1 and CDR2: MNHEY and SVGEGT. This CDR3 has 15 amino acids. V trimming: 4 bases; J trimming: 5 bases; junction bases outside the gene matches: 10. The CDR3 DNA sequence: TGTGCCAGCAGTTCACGACAGGGCCCGGTTGAGACCCAGTACTTC. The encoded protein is CASSSRQGPVETQYF.

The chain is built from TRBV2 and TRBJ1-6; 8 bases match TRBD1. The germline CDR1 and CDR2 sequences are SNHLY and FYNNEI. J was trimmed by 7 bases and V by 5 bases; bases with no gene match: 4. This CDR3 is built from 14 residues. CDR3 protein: CASSTTGVNSPLHF. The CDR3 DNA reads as TGTGCCAGCAGTACGACAGGGGTAAATTCACCCCTCCACTTT.

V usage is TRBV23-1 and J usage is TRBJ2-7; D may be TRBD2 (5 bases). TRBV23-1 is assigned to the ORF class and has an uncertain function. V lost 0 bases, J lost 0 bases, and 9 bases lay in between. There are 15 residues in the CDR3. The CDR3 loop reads CASSQSAEDSYEQYF. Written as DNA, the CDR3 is TGCGCCAGCAGTCAATCGGCGGAGGACTCCTACGAGCAGTACTTC.

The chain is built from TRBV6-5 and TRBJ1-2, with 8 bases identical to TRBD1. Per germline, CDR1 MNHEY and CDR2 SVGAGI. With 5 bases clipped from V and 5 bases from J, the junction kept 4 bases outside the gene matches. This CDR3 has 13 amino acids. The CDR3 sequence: CASSQTGGYGYTF. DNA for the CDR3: TGTGCCAGCAGTCAAACAGGGGGATATGGCTACACCTTC.

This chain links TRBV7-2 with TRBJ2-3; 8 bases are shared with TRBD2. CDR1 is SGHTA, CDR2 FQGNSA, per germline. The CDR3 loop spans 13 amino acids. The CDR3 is CAVTGGPADTQYF. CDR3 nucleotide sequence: TGTGCGGTGACGGGGGGGCCGGCAGATACGCAGTATTTT.

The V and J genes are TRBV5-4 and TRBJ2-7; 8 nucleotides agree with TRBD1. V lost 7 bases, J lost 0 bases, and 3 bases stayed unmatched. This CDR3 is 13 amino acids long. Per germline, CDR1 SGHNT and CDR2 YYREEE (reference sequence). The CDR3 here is CASGTGGSYEQYF. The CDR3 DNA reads TGTGCCAGCGGAACAGGGGGCTCCTACGAGCAGTACTTC.